This record concerns one TCR beta chain sequence. Its specificity is not known. This record belongs to a study of OX40 agonist ivuxolimab in advanced cancers. Measured with immunoSEQ multiplex PCR; TCRdb has only the in-frame clones, and not every one. The table includes 65,000 to 90,000 clones, around 90% detected once. CDR1 is SGHAT, CDR2 FQNNGV, per germline. Trimming took 3 bases from V and 4 from J, leaving 9 bases between them. The CDR3 consists of 13 residues. Study-wide findings and caveats: Clonal expansion was seen in CD4+ and CD8+ blood T cells by week 6 at 0.1 to 3.0 mg/kg.

Specimen: CD4+ or CD8+ T cells sorted from blood, collected in a trial of the OX40 agonist ivuxolimab. This receptor was obtained from an adult with an advanced solid tumor such as melanoma, head and neck, liver or kidney cancer. J is TRBJ2-5 and V is TRBV11-2, with D perhaps TRBD1 or TRBD2 (5 bases each). CDR3: CASSFQGAETQYF. The CDR3 bases are TGTGCCAGCAGCTTTCAGGGAGCAGAGACCCAGTACTTC.